One sample yielded the 17 T cell receptor beta chains listed below, sequenced in a study of molecular identifiers for immune sequencing clone quantification. From the PCR reads, TCRdb called clonotypes with MiXCR, one entry per CDR3 protein. The sample has just under 650,000 distinct CDR3 sequences; nearly 20% are singletons. What was sequenced was naive CD8+ T cells from blood, with Jurkat cell RNA spiked in. Sample subset: FACS-sorted CD8+CD4-CCR7+CD45RA+ naive T cells. Receptors were obtained from a human donor in good health. Some libraries in this study had Jurkat cell RNA spiked in.

There are a few counts of this clonotype. The rearrangement links TRBV9 to TRBJ1-2; TRBD1 might be the D (6 bases). From germline, CDR1 is SGDLS and CDR2 YYNGEE. Trimming removed 1 base from V and 0 bases from J, with 10 bases in between. The length of the CDR3 is 15 residues. The DNA of the CDR3 is TGTGCCAGCAGCGTATTTGGACAGTCTAACTATGGCTACACCTTC. Amino acid sequence: CASSVFGQSNYGYTF.

In this sample, this clonotype turned up a few times. The chain recombines TRBV3-1 with TRBJ2-7; D not certain. This CDR3 has 14 residues. In germline, CDR1 is LGHDT, CDR2 YNNKEL (reference sequence). V was clipped by 1 base and J by 3 bases, with 10 bases between them. This CDR3 reads CASSQGWALYEQYF. DNA of the CDR3: TGTGCCAGCAGCCAAGGTTGGGCCCTCTACGAGCAGTACTTC.

This clonotype was counted at least ten times. This chain connects TRBV7-6 to TRBJ1-4; TRBD1 might be the D (6 bases). CDR1 is SGHVS and CDR2 is FNYEAQ in the germline V gene. This CDR3 has 15 amino acids. Trimming removed 4 bases from V and 7 bases from J, with 16 bases in between. CDR3 sequence reads: CASSSLGGAGEKLFF. Here the CDR3 DNA reads TGTGCCAGCAGCTCTTTGGGGGGCGCGGGTGAAAAACTGTTTTTT.

This clonotype has ten or more counts. CDR3 amino acids: CASSQESGILMHSPLHF. The CDR3, as DNA: TGCGCCAGCAGCCAAGAATCGGGGATATTGATGCATTCACCCCTCCACTTT. The chain has TRBV4-3 and TRBJ1-6, with D unclear. Trimming shortened V by 0 bases and J by 8 bases, and 17 bases separated the two germline ends. CDR3 length: 17 residues. Germline assignment: CDR1 LGHNA and CDR2 YSLEER.

This clonotype was detected many times. The CDR3 DNA reads TGTGCCAGCGGTCAGGGATATAACATGAACACTGAAGCTTTCTTT. Residues: CASGQGYNMNTEAFF. V is TRBV9 and J is TRBJ1-1; TRBD1 is a possible D gene (5 bases). CDR3 size: 15 residues. V lost 7 bases, J lost 0 bases, and 16 bases lay in between. CDR1 is SGDLS and CDR2 is YYNGEE in the germline V gene.

The chain uses TRBV6-5 and TRBJ2-5; 9 positions agree with TRBD1. The V segment lost 7 bases and the J segment 4 bases; nucleotides outside the gene matches: 1. The CDR3 is 12 residues long. Germline V CDR1 and CDR2: MNHEY, SVGAGI. CDR3 DNA: TGTGCCAGCAAGGACAGGGGAGAGACCCAGTACTTC. It yields the protein CASKDRGETQYF.

This clonotype was seen many times. The chain recombines TRBV28 with TRBJ1-5; D unclear. The CDR3 spans 14 residues. Trimming removed 10 bases at V and 1 base at J, with 14 bases between. The germline V gene encodes CDR1 MDHEN and CDR2 SYDVKM. The CDR3 nucleotides read TGTGCCACCGCGCCTGGTCGGAGCAATCAGCCCCAGCATTTT. Translating gives CATAPGRSNQPQHF.

This clonotype has a count of ten or more. The chain recombines TRBV30 with TRBJ2-3; possible D gene TRBD1, 5 bases. The CDR3 extends over 15 amino acids. V was pared by 0 bases and J by 4 bases, with 14 bases between. Per the germline V gene, CDR1 is GTSNPN and CDR2 is SVGIG (reference sequence). CDR3 loop: CAWSVGQGAADTQYF. The CDR3 DNA reads TGTGCCTGGAGTGTAGGTCAGGGTGCCGCAGATACGCAGTATTTT.

The table lists this clonotype with many counts. The V gene is TRBV18, the J gene TRBJ1-2; D is unresolved. Germline CDR1 KGHSH, CDR2 LQKENI. The CDR3 has 12 residues. The V end lost 3 bases, the J end lost 6 bases, and 8 bases lay between the germline ends. CDR3 in amino acids: CASSPDSDGYTF. DNA for the CDR3: TGTGCCAGCTCACCCGATAGCGATGGCTACACCTTC. The entire variable domain, with the rest obtained from reference TRBV18 and TRBJ1-2, is as follows: NAGVMQNPRHLVRRRGQEARLRCSPMKGHSHVYWYRQLPEEGLKFMVYLQKENIIDESGMPKERFSAEFPKEGPSILRIQQVVRGDSAAYFCASSPDSDGYTFGSGTRLTVV.

This clonotype came up many times. J is TRBJ2-3 and V is TRBV5-1; 9 positions match TRBD1. V shed 0 bases, J shed 3 bases, and the junction held 8 bases outside the gene matches. CDR3 length: 17 residues. CDR1 and CDR2 from the germline V gene are SGHRS and YFSETQ. In DNA form, the CDR3 reads TGCGCCAGCAGCTTGGGGCCCCGGACAGGGGCTACAGATACGCAGTATTTT. It is translated as CASSLGPRTGATDTQYF.

This clonotype was found many times. The genes are TRBV27 and TRBJ2-7, with D perhaps TRBD1 (6 bases). Germline CDR1 MNHEY, CDR2 SMNVEV (reference sequence). Trimming pared 3 bases from V and 3 bases from J, leaving 15 bases between. The CDR3 contains 15 residues. The CDR3 DNA follows: TGTGCCAGCAGTTTTGGGGCAGGGGAATACTACGAGCAGTACTTC. Translation: CASSFGAGEYYEQYF.

A few counts support this clonotype. The chain recombines TRBV10-3 with TRBJ2-7; maybe TRBD1 (8 bases). The V gene's germline CDR1 is ENHRY and CDR2 SYGVKD. V lost 8 bases and J 9 bases, leaving 26 bases between the germline ends. This CDR3 is built from 15 residues. CDR3 region: CAIREQGEGSWRQYF. CDR3 DNA sequence: TGTGCCATCCGAGAACAGGGGGAGGGCTCCTGGCGGCAGTACTTC.

This clonotype came up many times. The genes are TRBV12-3 or TRBV12-4 and TRBJ2-1; 9 nucleotides align to TRBD1. The CDR3 totals 14 residues. The ends lost 6 bases at V and 9 bases at J; junction bases unmatched: 9. The CDR3 region has the DNA TGTGCCAGCAGAACCGGGACAGGGTTTGCTGAGCAGTTCTTC. It encodes CASRTGTGFAEQFF.

Note on this clonotype: This sequence may be a read error, since a much larger clone differs from it by one base. The chain carries TRBV13 and TRBJ1-6, with D possibly matching TRBD1 (5 bases). The V end lost 5 bases, the J end lost 5 bases, and 13 bases lay between the germline ends. The germline CDR1 and CDR2 sequences are PRHDT and FYEKMQ (reference sequence). The CDR3 spans 15 residues. CDR3 sequence reads: CASSPTGRNNSPLHF. The CDR3 DNA is TGTGCCAGCAGCCCGACGGGACGTAATAATTCACCCCTCCACTTT.

Ten or more counts support this clonotype. The chain carries TRBV28 and TRBJ1-3, with D unclear. The CDR3 spans 15 residues. Trimming left V 3 bases short and J 3 bases short, with 12 bases between. Germline V gene data show CDR1 as MDHEN and CDR2 as SYDVKM. The CDR3 nucleotides are TGTGCCAGCAGTTTTTCCCCGCGGTATGGAAACACCATATATTTT. Its translation: CASSFSPRYGNTIYF. The full variable domain, in which reference TRBV28 and TRBJ1-3 provide the parts outside the CDR3, is DVKVTQSSRYLVKRTGEKVFLECVQDMDHENMFWYRQDPGLGLRLIYFSYDVKMKEKGDIPEGYSVSREKKERFSLILESASTNQTSMYLCASSFSPRYGNTIYFGEGSWLTVV.

As regards this clonotype: A single base separates this from a much larger clone, so it may be a read error. This chain links TRBV4-1 with TRBJ1-2; no clear D. CDR3 length: 13 amino acids. The V gene's germline CDR1 is MGHRA and CDR2 YSYEKL. V was clipped by 1 base and J by 7 bases, with 10 bases between them. CDR3 in amino acids: CASSQGAFLGYTF. The CDR3 DNA reads TGCGCCAGCAGCCAAGGGGCGTTCCTTGGCTACACCTTC.

Points on this clonotype: A read error is possible here, since a much larger clone lies one base away. The V gene is TRBV27, the J gene TRBJ1-2, with D possibly TRBD1 on 5 matching bases. V shed 7 bases and J shed 5 bases, with 23 bases lying between them. Per the germline V gene, CDR1 is MNHEY and CDR2 is SMNVEV (reference sequence). CDR3 length: 16 residues. Here the CDR3 DNA reads TGTGCCAGCACGTTAAATGGGGGAAGTCTTGAATATGGCTACACCTTC. Its protein is CASTLNGGSLEYGYTF.